This T cell receptor beta chain was sequenced in a study of cytomegalovirus exposure and HLA in healthy donors. Whole-study context: The 120 or so validation repertoires used a platform that matched the one used for the 600 to 700 first-cohort repertoires, as a later analysis reported.

General observations from the study: The dataset shows that most TCR sequences were rare, while some public TCRs occurred in many donors. The authors listed around 150 TCR beta chains as cytomegalovirus-associated.

Using immunoSEQ multiplex PCR, the repertoire was profiled, and TCRdb retains in-frame clones only, with some absent. The table lists about 330,000 clones, around 90% of them singletons. While the first cohort had about 610 subjects, the donors belonged to the separate validation cohort of 100 to 150 subjects. In the case of this clone: What it binds is unknown.

This CDR3 has 14 amino acids. Germline assignment: CDR1 SGDLS and CDR2 YYNGEE. Trimming shortened V by 4 bases and J by 1 base, and 11 bases separated the two germline ends. The J gene is TRBJ2-5, the V gene TRBV9, with TRBD2 as a possible D gene (5 bases). This clonotype was sampled from a woman aged 30 to 39 in good health and CMV-seropositive. Specimen: PBMCs. CDR3 coding DNA: TGTGCCAGCAGCCCAGCGGTGTTCCAAGAGACCCAGTACTTC. Amino acids: CASSPAVFQETQYF.